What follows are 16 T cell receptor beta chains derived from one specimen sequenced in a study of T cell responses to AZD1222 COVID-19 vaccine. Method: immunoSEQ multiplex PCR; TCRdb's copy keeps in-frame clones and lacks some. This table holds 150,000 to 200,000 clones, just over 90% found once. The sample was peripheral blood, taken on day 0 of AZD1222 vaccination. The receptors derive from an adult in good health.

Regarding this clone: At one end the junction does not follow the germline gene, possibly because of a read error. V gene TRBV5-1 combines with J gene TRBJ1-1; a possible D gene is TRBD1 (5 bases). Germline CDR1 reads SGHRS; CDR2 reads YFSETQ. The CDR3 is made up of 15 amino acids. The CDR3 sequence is CASSREKTVNAEAFF. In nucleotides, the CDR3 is TGCGCCAGCAGTCGGGAGAAGACAGTGAACGCTGAAGCTTTCTTT.

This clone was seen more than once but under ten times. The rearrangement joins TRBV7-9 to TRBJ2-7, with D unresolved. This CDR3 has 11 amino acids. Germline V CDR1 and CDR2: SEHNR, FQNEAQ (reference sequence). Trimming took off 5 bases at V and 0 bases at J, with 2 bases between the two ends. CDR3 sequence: CASSISYEQYF. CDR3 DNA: TGTGCCAGCAGCATCTCCTACGAGCAGTACTTC.

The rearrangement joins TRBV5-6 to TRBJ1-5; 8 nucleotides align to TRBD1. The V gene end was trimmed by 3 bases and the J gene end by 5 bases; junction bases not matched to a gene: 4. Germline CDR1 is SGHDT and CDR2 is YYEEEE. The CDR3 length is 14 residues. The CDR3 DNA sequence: TGTGCCAGCAGCTCAGGACAGGGCTATCAGCCCCAGCATTTT. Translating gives CASSSGQGYQPQHF. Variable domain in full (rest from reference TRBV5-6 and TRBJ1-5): DAGVTQSPTHLIKTRGQQVTLRCSPKSGHDTVSWYQQALGQGPQFIFQYYEEEERQRGNFPDRFSGHQFPNYSSELNVNALLLGDSALYLCASSSGQGYQPQHFGDGTRLSIL.

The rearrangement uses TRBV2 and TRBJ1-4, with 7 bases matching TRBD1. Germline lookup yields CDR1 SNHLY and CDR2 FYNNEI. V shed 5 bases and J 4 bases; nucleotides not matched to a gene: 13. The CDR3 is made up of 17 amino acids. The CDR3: CASSRTDRDPHNEKLFF. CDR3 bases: TGTGCCAGCAGTAGGACAGACAGGGATCCCCATAATGAAAAACTGTTTTTT.

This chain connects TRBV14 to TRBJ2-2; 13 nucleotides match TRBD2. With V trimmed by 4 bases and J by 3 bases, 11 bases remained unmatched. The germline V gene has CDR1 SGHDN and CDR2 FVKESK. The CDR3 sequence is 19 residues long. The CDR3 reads CASSPNGLAGVWDTGELFF. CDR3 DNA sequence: TGTGCCAGCAGCCCCAACGGACTAGCGGGAGTTTGGGACACCGGGGAGCTGTTTTTT.

This chain's CDR3 is CASSPPVTGRYQPQHF. In DNA, the CDR3 is TGTGCCAGCTCACCACCGGTAACAGGACGTTATCAGCCCCAGCATTTT. The chain links TRBV18 to TRBJ1-5; possibly TRBD1 for D (5 bases). The CDR3 length is 16 residues. The V gene lost 0 bases and the J gene lost 5 bases, with 14 bases spanning the gap. The germline V gene encodes CDR1 KGHSH and CDR2 LQKENI.

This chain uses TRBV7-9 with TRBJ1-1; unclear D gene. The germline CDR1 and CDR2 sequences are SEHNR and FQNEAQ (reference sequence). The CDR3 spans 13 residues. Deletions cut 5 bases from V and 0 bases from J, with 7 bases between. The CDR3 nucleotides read TGTGCCAGCAGCAAGTTACTGAACACTGAAGCTTTCTTT. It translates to CASSKLLNTEAFF. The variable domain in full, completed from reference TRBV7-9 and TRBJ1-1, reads DTGVSQNPRHKITKRGQNVTFRCDPISEHNRLYWYRQTLGQGPEFLTYFQNEAQLEKSRLLSDRFSAERPKGSFSTLEIQRTEQGDSAMYLCASSKLLNTEAFFGQGTRLTVV.

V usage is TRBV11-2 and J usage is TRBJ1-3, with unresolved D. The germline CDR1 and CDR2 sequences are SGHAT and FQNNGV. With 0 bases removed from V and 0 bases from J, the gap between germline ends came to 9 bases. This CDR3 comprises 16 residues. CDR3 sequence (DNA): TGTGCCAGCAGCTTAGACTCGGTCGCCTCTGGAAACACCATATATTTT. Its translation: CASSLDSVASGNTIYF.

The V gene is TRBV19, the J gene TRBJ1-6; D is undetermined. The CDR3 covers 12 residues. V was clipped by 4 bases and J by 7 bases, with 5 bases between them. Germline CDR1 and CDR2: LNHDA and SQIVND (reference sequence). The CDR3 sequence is CASSTWNSPLHF. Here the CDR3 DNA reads TGTGCCAGTAGTACGTGGAATTCACCCCTCCACTTT.

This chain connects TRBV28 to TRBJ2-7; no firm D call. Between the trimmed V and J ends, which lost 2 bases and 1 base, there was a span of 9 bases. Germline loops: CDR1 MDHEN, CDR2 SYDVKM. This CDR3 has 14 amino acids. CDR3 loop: CASSLVTLSYEQYF. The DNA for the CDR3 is TGTGCCAGCAGTTTAGTGACACTTTCCTACGAGCAGTACTTC.

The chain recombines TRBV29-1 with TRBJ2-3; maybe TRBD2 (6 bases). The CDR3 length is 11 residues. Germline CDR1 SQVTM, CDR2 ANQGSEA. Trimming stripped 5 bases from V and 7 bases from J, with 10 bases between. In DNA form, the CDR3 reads TGCAGCGTTCCCACTAGCAATACGCAGTATTTT. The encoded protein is CSVPTSNTQYF.

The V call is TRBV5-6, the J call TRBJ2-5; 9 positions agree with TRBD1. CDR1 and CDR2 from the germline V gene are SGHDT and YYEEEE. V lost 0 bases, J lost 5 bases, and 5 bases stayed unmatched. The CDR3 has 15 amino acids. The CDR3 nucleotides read TGTGCCAGCAGCTTGGAAACAGGGGGCAGGGAGACCCAGTACTTC. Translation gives CASSLETGGRETQYF.

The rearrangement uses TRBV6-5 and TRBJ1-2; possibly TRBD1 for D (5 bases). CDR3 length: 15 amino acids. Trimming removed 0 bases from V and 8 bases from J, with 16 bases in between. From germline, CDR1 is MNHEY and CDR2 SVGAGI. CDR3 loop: CASSYSTQGSYGYTF. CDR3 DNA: TGTGCCAGCAGTTACTCGACCCAGGGATCTTACGGCTACACCTTC.

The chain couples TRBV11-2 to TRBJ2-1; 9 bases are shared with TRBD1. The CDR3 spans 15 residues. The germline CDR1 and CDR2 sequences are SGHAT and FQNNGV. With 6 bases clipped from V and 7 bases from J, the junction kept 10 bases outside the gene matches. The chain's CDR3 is CASRPPGQGWNEQFF. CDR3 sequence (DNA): TGTGCCAGCAGACCCCCGGGACAGGGATGGAATGAGCAGTTCTTC.

The CDR3: CASSLNPGTEAFF. The CDR3 region has the DNA TGTGCCAGCAGCTTAAATCCGGGCACTGAAGCTTTCTTT. The V call is TRBV7-8, the J call TRBJ1-1, with unresolved D. V was cut by 2 bases and J by 4 bases, with 8 bases left in between. CDR1 is SGHVS and CDR2 is FQNEAQ in the germline V gene. The CDR3 consists of 13 residues.

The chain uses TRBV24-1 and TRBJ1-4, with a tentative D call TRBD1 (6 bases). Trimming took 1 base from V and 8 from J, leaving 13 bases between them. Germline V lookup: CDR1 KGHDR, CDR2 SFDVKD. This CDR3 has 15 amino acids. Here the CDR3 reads CATSDFPGADEKLFF. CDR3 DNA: TGTGCCACCAGTGATTTTCCAGGGGCCGACGAAAAACTGTTTTTT.